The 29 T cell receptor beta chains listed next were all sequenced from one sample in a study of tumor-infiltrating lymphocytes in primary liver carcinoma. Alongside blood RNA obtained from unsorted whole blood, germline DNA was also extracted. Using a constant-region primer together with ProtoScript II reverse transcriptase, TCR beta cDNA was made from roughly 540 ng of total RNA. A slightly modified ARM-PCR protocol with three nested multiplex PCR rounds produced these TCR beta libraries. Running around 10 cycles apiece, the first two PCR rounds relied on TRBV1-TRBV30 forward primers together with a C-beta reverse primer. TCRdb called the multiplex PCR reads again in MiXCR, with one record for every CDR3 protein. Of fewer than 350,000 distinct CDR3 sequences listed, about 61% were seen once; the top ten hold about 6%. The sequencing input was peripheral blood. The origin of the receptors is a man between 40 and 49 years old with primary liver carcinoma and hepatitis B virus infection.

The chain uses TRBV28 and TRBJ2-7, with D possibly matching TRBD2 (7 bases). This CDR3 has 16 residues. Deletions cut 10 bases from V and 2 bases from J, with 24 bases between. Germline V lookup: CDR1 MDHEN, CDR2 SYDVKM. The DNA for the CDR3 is TGTGCCACCAGCCCCAACTCTAAGGGGGGGGCCTACGAGCAGTACTTC. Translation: CATSPNSKGGAYEQYF.

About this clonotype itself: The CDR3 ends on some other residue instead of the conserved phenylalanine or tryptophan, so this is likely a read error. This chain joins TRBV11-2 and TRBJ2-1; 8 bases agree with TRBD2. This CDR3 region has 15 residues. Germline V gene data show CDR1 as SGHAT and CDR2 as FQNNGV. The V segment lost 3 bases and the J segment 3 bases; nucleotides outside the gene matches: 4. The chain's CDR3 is CASSFRGTSYNEQFH. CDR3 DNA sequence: TGTGCCAGCAGCTTTAGAGGGACTAGCTACAATGAGCAGTTCCAC.

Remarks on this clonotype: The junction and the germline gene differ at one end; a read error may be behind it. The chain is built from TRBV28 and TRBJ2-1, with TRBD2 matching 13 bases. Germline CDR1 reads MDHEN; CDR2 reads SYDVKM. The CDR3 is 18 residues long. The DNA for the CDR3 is TGTGCCAGCAGCCCCAGGGCACTAGCGGGAGGGCCTTACAATGCGCAGTTCTTC. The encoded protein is CASSPRALAGGPYNAQFF.

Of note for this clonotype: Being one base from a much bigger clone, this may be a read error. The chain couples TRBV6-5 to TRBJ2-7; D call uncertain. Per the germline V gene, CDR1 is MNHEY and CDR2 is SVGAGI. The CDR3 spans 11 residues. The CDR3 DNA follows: TGTGCCAGCCGACGGCACTACGAGCAGCACTTC. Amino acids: CASRRHYEQHF.

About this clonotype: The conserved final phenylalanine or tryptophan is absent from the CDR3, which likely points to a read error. In DNA form, the CDR3 reads TGTGCCAGCAGCCGGCAGGGGGCTTTGAGGAACACCGAAGCTTTCCTT. This gives the protein CASSRQGALRNTEAFL. The rearrangement links TRBV6-2 or TRBV6-3 to TRBJ1-1, with 8 bases identical to TRBD1. Germline V gives CDR1 MNHEY, CDR2 SVGEGT. This CDR3 has 16 amino acids.

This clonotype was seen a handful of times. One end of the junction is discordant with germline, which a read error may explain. CDR3 region: CTSRSGGASTDTQYF. The CDR3 DNA sequence: TGCACCAGCAGAAGCGGGGGGGCTAGCACAGATACGCAGTATTTT. The V call is TRBV5-1, the J call TRBJ2-3; 10 nucleotides line up with TRBD2. The CDR3 is made up of 15 amino acids. Germline loops: CDR1 SGHRS, CDR2 YFSETQ.

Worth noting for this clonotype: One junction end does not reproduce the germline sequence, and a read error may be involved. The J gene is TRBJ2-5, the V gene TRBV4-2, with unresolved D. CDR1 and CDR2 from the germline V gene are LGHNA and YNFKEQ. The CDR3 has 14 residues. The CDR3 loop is CASSQEGCKEIQYF. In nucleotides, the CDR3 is TGTGCCAGCAGCCAAGAAGGCTGTAAAGAGATCCAGTACTTC.

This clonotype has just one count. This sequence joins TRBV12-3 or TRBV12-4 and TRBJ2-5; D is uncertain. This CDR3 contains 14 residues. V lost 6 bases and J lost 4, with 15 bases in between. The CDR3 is CASRPPDSAETQYF. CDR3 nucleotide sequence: TGTGCCAGCAGACCCCCGGATTCTGCAGAGACCCAGTACTTC.

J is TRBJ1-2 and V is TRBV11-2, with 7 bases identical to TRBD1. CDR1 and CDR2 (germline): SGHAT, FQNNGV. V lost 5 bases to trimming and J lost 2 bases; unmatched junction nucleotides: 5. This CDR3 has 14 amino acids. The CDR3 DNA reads TGTGCCAGCAGCCGACTGACAGGGAACTATGGCTACACCTTC. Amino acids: CASSRLTGNYGYTF.

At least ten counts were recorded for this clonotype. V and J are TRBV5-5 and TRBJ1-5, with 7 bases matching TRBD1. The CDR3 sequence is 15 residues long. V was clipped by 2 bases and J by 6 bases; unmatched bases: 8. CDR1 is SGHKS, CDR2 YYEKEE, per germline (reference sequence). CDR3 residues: CASSLERQGTQPQHF. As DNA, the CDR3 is TGTGCCAGCAGCTTAGAACGACAGGGAACTCAGCCCCAGCATTTT.

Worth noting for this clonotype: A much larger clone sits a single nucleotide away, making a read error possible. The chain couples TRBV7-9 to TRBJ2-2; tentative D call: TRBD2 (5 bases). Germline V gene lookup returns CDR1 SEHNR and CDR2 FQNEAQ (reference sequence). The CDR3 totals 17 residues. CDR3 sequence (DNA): TGTGCCAGCAGCTTACCCGAACGGGTAGCGAACATCGGGGAGCTGTTTTTT. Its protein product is CASSLPERVANIGELFF.

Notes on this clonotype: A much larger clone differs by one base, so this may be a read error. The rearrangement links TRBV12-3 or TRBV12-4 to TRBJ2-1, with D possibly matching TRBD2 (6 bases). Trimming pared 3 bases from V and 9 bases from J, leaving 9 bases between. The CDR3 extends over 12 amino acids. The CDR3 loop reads CASSFAGGEQFF. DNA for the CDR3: TGTGCCAGCAGTTTTGCCGGGGGTGAGCAGTTCTTC.

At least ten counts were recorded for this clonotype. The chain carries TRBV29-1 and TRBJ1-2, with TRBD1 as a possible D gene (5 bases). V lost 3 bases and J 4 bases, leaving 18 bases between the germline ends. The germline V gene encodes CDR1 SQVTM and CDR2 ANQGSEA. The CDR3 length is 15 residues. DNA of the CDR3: TGCAGCGTTGAGGGACGCATGACATTTGGCTATGGCTACACCTTC. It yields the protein CSVEGRMTFGYGYTF. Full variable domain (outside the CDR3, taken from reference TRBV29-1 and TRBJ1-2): SAVISQKPSRDICQRGTSLTIQCQVDSQVTMMFWYRQQPGQSLTLIATANQGSEATYESGFVIDKFPISRPNLTFSTLTVSNMSPEDSSIYLCSVEGRMTFGYGYTFGSGTRLTVV.

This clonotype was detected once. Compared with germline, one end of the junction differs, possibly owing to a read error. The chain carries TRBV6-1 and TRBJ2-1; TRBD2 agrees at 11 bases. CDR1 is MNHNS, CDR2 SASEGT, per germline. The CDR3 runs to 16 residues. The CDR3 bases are TGTGCCAGCAGGATGGGGACTAGCGGTACATACATTGAGCAGTTCTTC. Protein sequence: CASRMGTSGTYIEQFF.

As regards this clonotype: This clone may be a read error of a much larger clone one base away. Here the CDR3 DNA reads TGTGTCAGCAGTCCCCAGGGCCCCAACGGGGGCTACACCTTC. This translates into CVSSPQGPNGGYTF. This chain connects TRBV12-3 or TRBV12-4 to TRBJ1-2; weak D call: TRBD1 (5 bases). The CDR3 loop spans 14 amino acids.

The DNA of the CDR3 is TGTGTCACCAGCTTTGAAAGTGTTAGCTCCTACGAGCAGTACTTC. Encoded protein: CVTSFESVSSYEQYF. The V and J genes are TRBV11-2 and TRBJ2-7, with D uncertain. This CDR3 contains 15 residues. Germline CDR1 reads SGHAT; CDR2 reads FQNNGV. Drawing the rest from reference TRBV11-2 and TRBJ2-7, the complete variable domain is EAGVAQSPRYKIIEKRQSVAFWCNPISGHATLYWYQQILGQGPKLLIQFQNNGVVDDSQLPKDRFSAERLKGVDSTLKIQPAKLEDSAVYLCVTSFESVSSYEQYFGPGTRLTVT.

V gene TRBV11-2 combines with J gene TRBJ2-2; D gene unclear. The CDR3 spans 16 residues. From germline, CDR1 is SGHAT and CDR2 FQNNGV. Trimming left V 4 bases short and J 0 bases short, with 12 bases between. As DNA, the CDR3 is TGTGCCAGCAGCTCCCCTACGCAAACGAACACCGGGGAGCTGTTTTTT. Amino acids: CASSSPTQTNTGELFF. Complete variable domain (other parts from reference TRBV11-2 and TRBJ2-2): EAGVAQSPRYKIIEKRQSVAFWCNPISGHATLYWYQQILGQGPKLLIQFQNNGVVDDSQLPKDRFSAERLKGVDSTLKIQPAKLEDSAVYLCASSSPTQTNTGELFFGEGSRLTVL.

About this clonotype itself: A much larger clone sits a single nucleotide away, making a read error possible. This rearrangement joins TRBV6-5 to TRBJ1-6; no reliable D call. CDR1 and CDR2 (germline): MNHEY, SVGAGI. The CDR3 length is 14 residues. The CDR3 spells CANSYFGRGSPLHF. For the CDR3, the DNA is TGTGCCAACAGTTATTTTGGGCGTGGTTCACCCCTCCACTTT.

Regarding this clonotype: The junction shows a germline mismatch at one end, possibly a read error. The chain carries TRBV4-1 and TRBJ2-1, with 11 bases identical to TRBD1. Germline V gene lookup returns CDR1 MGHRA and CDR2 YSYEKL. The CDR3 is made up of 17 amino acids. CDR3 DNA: TGCGCCAGCGGCCAAGCCACTTGGGACAGGGGGAGCAATGAGCAGTTCTTC. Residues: CASGQATWDRGSNEQFF.

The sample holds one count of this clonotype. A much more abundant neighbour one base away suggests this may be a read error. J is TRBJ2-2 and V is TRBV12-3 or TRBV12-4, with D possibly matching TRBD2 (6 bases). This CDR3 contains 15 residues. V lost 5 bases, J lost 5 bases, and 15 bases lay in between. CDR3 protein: CASSPQGLITGELFF. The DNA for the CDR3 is TGTGCCAGCAGTCCCCAGGGACTTATTACCGGGGAGCTGTTTTTT.

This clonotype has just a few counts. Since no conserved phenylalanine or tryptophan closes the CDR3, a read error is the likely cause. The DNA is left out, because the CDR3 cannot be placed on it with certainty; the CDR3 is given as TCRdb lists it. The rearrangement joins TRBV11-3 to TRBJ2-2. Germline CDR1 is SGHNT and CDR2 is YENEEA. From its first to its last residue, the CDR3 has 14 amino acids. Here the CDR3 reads CASSLGGNTGELFL.

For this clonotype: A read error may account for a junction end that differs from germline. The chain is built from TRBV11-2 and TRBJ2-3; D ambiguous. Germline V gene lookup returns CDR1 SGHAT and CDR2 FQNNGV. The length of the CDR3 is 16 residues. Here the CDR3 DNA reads TGTGCCAGCAGCTTGCCCCCCGGGCAGATTACAGATATGCAGTATTTT. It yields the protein CASSLPPGQITDMQYF.

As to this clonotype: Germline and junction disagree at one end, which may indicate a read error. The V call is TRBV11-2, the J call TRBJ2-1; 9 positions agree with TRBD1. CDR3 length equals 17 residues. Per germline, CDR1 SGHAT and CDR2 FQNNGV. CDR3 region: CAIRTSGTGFQYSEQFF. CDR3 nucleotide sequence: TGTGCCATCAGAACGTCCGGGACAGGGTTTCAATACAGTGAGCAGTTCTTC.

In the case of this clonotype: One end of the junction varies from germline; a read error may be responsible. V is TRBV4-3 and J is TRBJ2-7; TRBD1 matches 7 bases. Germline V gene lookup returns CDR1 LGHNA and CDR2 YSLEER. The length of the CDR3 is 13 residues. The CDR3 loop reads CAGSRDSGSEQYF. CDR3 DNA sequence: TGCGCCGGCAGCCGGGACAGTGGGAGTGAGCAGTACTTC.

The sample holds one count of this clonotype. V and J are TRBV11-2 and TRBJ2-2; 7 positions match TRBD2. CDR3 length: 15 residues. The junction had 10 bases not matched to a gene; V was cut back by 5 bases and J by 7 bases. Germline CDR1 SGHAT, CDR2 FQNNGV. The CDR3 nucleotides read TGTGCCAGCAGCCCCAGCCGGGAGGTAGTCGGGGAGCTGTTTTTT. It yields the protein CASSPSREVVGELFF.

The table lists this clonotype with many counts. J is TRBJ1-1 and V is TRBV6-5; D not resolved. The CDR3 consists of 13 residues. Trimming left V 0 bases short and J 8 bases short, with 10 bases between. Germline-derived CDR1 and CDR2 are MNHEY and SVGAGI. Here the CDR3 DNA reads TGTGCCAGCAGTTACTCGATTAGCATGGAAGCTTTCTTT. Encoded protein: CASSYSISMEAFF.

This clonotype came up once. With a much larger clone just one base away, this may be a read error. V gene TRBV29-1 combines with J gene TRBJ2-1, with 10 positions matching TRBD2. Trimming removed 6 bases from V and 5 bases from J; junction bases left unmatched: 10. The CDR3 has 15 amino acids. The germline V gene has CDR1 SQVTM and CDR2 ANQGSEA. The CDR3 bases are TGCAGCGTCTCAATACTAGCGGGGATCAACAATGAGCAGTTCTTC. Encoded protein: CSVSILAGINNEQFF.

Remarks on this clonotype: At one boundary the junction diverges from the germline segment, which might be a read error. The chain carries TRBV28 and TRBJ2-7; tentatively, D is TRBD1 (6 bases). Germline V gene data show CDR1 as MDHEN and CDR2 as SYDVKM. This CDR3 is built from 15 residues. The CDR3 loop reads CANSLGPGASYEQYF. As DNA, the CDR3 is TGTGCCAACAGTTTGGGACCAGGGGCATCCTACGAGCAGTACTTC. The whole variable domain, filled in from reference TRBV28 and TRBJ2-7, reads DVKVTQSSRYLVKRTGEKVFLECVQDMDHENMFWYRQDPGLGLRLIYFSYDVKMKEKGDIPEGYSVSREKKERFSLILESASTNQTSMYLCANSLGPGASYEQYFGPGTRLTVT.

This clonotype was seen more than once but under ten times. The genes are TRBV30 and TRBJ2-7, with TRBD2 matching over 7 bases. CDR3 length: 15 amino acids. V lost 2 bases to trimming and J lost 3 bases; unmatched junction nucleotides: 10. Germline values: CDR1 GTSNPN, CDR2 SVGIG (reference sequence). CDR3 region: CAWSPWGGGGYEQYF. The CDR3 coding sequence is TGTGCCTGGAGTCCCTGGGGGGGAGGAGGCTACGAGCAGTACTTC.